Below are 2 T cell receptor beta chains sequenced from a single sample in a study of T cells in Graves' hyperthyroidism and ophthalmopathy. RNA transcripts gave rise to amplified TCR beta CDR3 regions. First-round RT-PCR targeting the TCR CDR3 was performed with the HTBI primer set. Via MiXCR, TCRdb re-called the multiplex PCR reads, giving one row per CDR3 protein. This table has 360,000 or so distinct CDR3 sequences, approximately 16% appearing once. What was sequenced was blood. Receptor source: a woman aged 55-70 years with Graves' ophthalmopathy.

There are many counts of this clonotype. The V and J genes are TRBV11-2 and TRBJ2-7, with 8 nucleotides matching TRBD1. The CDR3 spans 14 residues. The germline gives CDR1 SGHAT, CDR2 FQNNGV. J gave up 5 bases and V 3 bases, and 6 bases lay outside the gene matches. As DNA, the CDR3 is TGTGCCAGCAGCTTTCAGGGGGCGCAGGACGAGCAGTACTTC. This encodes CASSFQGAQDEQYF.

This clonotype was detected many times. The chain combines TRBV7-3 with TRBJ2-1; 12 nucleotides match TRBD2. The V segment lost 10 bases and the J segment 4 bases; nucleotides outside the gene matches: 14. The CDR3 sequence is 17 residues long. CDR1 and CDR2 from the germline V gene are SGHTA and FQGTGA. The CDR3 loop reads CATPGLAGTDHYNEQFF. CDR3 bases: TGTGCCACCCCGGGACTAGCGGGTACCGACCATTACAATGAGCAGTTCTTC.